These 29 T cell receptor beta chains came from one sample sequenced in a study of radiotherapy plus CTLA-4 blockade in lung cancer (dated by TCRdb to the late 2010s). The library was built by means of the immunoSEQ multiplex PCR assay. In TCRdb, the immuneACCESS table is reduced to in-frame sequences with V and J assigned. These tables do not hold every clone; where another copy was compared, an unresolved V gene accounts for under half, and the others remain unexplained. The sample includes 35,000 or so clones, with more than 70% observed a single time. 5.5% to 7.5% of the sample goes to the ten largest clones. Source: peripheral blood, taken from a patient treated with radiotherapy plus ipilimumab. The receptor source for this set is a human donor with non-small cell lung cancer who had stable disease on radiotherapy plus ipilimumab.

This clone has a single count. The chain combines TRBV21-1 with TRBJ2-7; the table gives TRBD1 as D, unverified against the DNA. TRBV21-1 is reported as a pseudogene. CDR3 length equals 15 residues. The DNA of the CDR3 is TGTGCCAGCAGCAAATGGGGGACAGGGGGTTGCGAGCAGTACTTC. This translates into CASSKWGTGGCEQYF.

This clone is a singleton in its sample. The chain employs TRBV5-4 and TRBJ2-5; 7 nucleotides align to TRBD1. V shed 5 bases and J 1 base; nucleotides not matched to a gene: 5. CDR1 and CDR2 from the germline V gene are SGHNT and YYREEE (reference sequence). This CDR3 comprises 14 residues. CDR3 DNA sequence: TGTGCCAGCAGACCAGACAGGGTCCAAGAGACCCAGTACTTC. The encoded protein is CASRPDRVQETQYF. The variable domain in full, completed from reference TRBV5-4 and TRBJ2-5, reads ETGVTQSPTHLIKTRGQQVTLRCSSQSGHNTVSWYQQALGQGPQFIFQYYREEENGRGNFPPRFSGLQFPNYSSELNVNALELDDSALYLCASRPDRVQETQYFGPGTRLLVL.

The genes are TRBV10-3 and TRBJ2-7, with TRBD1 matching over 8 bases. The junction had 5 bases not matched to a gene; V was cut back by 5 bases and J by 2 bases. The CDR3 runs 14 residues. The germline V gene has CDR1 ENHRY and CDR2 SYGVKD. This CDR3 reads CAISPDRGPYEQYF. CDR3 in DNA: TGTGCCATCAGTCCTGACAGGGGCCCCTACGAGCAGTACTTC.

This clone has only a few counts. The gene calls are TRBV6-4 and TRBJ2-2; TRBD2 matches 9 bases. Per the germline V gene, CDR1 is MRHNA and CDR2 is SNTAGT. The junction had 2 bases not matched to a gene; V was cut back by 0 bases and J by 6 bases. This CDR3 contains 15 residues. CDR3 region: CASSDSGTSSGELFF. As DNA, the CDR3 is TGTGCCAGCAGTGACTCCGGGACTAGCTCCGGGGAGCTGTTTTTT.

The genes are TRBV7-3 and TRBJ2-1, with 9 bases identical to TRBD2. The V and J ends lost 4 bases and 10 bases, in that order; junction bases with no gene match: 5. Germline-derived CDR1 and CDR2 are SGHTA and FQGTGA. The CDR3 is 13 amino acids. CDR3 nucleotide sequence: TGTGCCAGCAGCTCCTCGCGGGAGGGGGAGCAGTTCTTC. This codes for CASSSSREGEQFF. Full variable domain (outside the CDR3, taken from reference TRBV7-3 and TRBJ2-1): GAGVSQTPSNKVTEKGKYVELRCDPISGHTALYWYRQSLGQGPEFLIYFQGTGAADDSGLPNDRFFAVRPEGSVSTLKIQRTERGDSAVYLCASSSSREGEQFFGPGTRLTVL.

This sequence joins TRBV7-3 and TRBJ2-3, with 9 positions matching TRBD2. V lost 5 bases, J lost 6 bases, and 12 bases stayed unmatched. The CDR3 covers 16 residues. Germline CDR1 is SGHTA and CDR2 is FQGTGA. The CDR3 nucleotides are TGTGCCAGCAGCGCCTCTAGCGGGACTGGGGTGGATACGCAGTATTTT. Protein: CASSASSGTGVDTQYF.

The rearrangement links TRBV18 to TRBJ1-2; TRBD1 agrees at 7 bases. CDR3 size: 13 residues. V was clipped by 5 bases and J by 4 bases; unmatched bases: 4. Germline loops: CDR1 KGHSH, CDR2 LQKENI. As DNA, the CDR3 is TGTGCCAGCTCATCGGGACAGCTCTATGGCTACACCTTC. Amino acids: CASSSGQLYGYTF.

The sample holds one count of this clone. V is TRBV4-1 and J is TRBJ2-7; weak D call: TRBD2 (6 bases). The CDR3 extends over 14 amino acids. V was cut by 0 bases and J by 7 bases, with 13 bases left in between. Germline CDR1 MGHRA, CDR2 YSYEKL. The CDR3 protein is CASSQERLGGEQYF. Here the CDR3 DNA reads TGCGCCAGCAGCCAAGAACGGTTGGGGGGTGAGCAGTACTTC.

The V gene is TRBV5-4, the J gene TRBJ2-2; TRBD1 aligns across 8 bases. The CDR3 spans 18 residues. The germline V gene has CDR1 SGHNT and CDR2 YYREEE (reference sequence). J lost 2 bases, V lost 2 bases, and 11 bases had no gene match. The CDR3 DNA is TGTGCCAGCAGCTTATTCCAGGGGGCGCAGGTCAACACCGGGGAGCTGTTTTTT. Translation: CASSLFQGAQVNTGELFF.

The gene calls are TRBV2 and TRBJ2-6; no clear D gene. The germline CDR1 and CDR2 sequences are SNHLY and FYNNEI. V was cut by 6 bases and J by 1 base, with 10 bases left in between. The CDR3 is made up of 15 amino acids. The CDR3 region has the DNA TGTGCCAGCAGCGCGGAACCATCTGGGGCCAACGTCCTGACTTTC. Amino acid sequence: CASSAEPSGANVLTF.

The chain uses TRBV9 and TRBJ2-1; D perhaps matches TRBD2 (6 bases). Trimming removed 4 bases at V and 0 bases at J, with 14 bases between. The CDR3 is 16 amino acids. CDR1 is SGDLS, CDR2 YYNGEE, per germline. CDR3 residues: CASSTSGSISYNEQFF. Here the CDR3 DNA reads TGTGCCAGCAGCACCAGCGGGTCGATCTCCTACAATGAGCAGTTCTTC.

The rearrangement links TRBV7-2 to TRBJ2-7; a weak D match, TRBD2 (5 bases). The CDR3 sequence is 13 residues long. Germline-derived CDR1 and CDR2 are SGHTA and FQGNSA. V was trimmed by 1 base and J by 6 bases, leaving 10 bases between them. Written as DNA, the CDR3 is TGTGCCAGCAGCTTAGGGACCGGAGGCGAGCAGTACTTC. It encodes CASSLGTGGEQYF. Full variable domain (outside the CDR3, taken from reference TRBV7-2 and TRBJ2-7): GAGVSQSPSNKVTEKGKDVELRCDPISGHTALYWYRQSLGQGLEFLIYFQGNSAPDKSGLPSDRFSAERTGGSVSTLTIQRTQQEDSAVYLCASSLGTGGEQYFGPGTRLTVT.

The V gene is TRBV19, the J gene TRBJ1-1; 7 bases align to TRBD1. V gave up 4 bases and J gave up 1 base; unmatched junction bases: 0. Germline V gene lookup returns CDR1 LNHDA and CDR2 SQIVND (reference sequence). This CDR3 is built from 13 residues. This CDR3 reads CASSKGANTEAFF. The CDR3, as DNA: TGTGCCAGTAGTAAGGGGGCGAACACTGAAGCTTTCTTT.

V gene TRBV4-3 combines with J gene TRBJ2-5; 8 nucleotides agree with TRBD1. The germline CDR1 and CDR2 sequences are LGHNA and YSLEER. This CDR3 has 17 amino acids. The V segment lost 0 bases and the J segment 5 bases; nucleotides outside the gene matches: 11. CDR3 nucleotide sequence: TGCGCCAGCAGCCAAGACAACCAGGGGGCTCACTGGGAGACCCAGTACTTC. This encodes CASSQDNQGAHWETQYF.

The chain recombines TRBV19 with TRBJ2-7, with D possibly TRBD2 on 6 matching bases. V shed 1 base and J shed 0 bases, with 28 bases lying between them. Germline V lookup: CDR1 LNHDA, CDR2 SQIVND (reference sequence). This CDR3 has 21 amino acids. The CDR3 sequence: CASSIVGSWTAAGLYSYEQYF. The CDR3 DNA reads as TGTGCCAGTAGTATAGTGGGGTCGTGGACCGCGGCGGGACTCTACTCCTACGAGCAGTACTTC.

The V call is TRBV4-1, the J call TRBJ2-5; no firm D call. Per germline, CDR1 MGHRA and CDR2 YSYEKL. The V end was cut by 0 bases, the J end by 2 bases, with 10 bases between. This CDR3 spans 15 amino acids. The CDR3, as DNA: TGCGCCAGCAGCCAAGAGCCCCCGACTCAAGAGACCCAGTACTTC. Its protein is CASSQEPPTQETQYF.

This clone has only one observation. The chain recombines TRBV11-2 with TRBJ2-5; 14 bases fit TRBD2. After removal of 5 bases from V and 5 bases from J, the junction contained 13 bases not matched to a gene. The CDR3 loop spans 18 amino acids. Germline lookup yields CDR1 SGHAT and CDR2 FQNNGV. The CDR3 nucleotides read TGTGCCAGCAGCCAAGGGGGGACTAGCGGGAGAGGGCGGGAGACCCAGTACTTC. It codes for CASSQGGTSGRGRETQYF.

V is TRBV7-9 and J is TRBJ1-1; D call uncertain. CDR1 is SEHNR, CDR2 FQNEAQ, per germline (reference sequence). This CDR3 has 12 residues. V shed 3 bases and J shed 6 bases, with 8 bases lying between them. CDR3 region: CASSFAGPEAFF. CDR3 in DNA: TGTGCCAGCAGCTTTGCGGGTCCTGAAGCTTTCTTT.

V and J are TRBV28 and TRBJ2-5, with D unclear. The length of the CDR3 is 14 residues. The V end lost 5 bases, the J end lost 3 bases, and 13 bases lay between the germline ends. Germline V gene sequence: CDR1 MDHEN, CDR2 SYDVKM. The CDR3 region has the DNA TGTGCCAGCAGTCCCCGGGTAGACGAAGAGACCCAGTACTTC. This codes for CASSPRVDEETQYF.

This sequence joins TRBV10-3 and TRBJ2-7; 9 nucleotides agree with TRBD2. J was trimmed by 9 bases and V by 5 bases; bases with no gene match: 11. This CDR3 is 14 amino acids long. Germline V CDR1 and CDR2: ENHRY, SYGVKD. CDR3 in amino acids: CAISPDLAGRSQYF. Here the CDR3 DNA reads TGTGCCATCAGTCCCGACCTAGCGGGAAGATCGCAGTACTTC.

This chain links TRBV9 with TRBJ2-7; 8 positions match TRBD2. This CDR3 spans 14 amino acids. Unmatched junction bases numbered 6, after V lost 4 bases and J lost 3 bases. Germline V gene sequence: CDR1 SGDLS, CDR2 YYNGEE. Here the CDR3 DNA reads TGTGCCAGCAGCCCGGGGGGACTAGGCTACGAGCAGTACTTC. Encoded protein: CASSPGGLGYEQYF.

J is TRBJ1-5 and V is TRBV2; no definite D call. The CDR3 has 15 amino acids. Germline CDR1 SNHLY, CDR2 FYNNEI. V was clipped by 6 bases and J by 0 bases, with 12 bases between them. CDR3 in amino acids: CASSFSHNSNQPQHF. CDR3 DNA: TGTGCCAGCAGCTTCTCACATAATAGCAATCAGCCCCAGCATTTT. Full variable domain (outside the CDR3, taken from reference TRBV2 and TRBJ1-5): EPEVTQTPSHQVTQMGQEVILRCVPISNHLYFYWYRQILGQKVEFLVSFYNNEISEKSEIFDDQFSVERPDGSNFTLKIRSTKLEDSAMYFCASSFSHNSNQPQHFGDGTRLSIL.

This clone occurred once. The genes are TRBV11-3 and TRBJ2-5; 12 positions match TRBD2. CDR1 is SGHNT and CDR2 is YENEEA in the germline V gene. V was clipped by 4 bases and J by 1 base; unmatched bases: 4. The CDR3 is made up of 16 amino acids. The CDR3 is CASSSGLAGSQETQYF. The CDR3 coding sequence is TGTGCCAGCAGCTCTGGACTAGCGGGGAGCCAAGAGACCCAGTACTTC.

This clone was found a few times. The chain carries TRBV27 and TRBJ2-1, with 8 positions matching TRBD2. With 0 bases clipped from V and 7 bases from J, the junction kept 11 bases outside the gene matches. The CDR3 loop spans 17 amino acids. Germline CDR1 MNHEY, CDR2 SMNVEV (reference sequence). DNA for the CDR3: TGTGCCAGCAGTTTATCAGCGCGACTAGCGAGTGGGAATGAGCAGTTCTTC. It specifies CASSLSARLASGNEQFF.

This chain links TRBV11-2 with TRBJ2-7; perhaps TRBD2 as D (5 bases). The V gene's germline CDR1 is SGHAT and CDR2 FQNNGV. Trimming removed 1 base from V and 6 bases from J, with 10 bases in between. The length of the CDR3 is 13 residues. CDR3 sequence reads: CASSLGSGTEQYF. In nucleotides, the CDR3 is TGTGCCAGCAGCTTAGGGTCGGGAACCGAGCAGTACTTC.

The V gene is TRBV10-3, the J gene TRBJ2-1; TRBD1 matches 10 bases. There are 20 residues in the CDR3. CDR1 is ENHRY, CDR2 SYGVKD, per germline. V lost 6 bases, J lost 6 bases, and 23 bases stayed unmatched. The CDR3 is CAISSDRGRLGGGRSNEQFF. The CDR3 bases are TGTGCCATCAGCTCGGACAGGGGGAGGTTAGGAGGCGGGAGAAGCAATGAGCAGTTCTTC.

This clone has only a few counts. CDR3 bases: TGCGCCAGCAGTCTCGGACAGGGATTTTCGGAGCTGTTTTTT. As protein: CASSLGQGFSELFF. The rearrangement uses TRBV5-1 and TRBJ2-2; 8 nucleotides match TRBD1. Germline assignment: CDR1 SGHRS and CDR2 YFSETQ. The length of the CDR3 is 14 residues. The V gene end was trimmed by 5 bases and the J gene end by 10 bases; junction bases not matched to a gene: 10.

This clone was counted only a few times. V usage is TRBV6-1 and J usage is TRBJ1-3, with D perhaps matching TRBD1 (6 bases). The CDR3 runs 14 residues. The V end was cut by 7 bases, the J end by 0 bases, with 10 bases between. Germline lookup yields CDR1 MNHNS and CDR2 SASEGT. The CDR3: CASTQDSSGNTIYF. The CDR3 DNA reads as TGTGCCAGCACCCAGGACAGCTCTGGAAACACCATATATTTT.

CDR3 DNA sequence: TGTGCCAGCAGGCCGGGACTAGCGGGAGAAGAGACCCAGTACTTC. This gives the protein CASRPGLAGEETQYF. This rearrangement joins TRBV21-1 to TRBJ2-5; the DNA was not used to check the table's D call, TRBD2. TRBV21-1 is assigned pseudogene status. The CDR3 loop spans 15 amino acids.